This T cell receptor beta chain was documented in a study of CD8 T cells in ankylosing spondylitis. Via MiXCR, TCRdb re-called the 5' RACE reads, giving one row per CDR3 protein. The profile shows about 480,000 distinct CDR3 sequences, approximately 17% of them singletons. CDR1 and CDR2 from the germline V gene are DFQATT and SNEGSKA (reference sequence). The V end was cut by 3 bases, the J end by 5 bases, with 16 bases between. This CDR3 is 14 amino acids long. About this clonotype: Its antigen is unidentified.

Study-wide points: Ankylosing spondylitis blood appeared to carry a characteristic TCR beta motif of seven to nine highly homologous variants.

The TCR was taken from a male donor with ankylosing spondylitis. Sequenced material: blood, either unsorted or a sorted T cell fraction (not recorded which). The chain has TRBV20-1 and TRBJ2-5; TRBD2 is a possible D gene (5 bases). The CDR3 reads CSARSGEPGETQYF. CDR3 nucleotide sequence: TGCAGTGCTAGGAGCGGAGAGCCGGGGGAGACCCAGTACTTC.